This is a list of T cell receptor beta chains from one sample in a study of T-cell reconstitution after alpha-beta-depleted transplantation in children. TCRdb re-called the PCR reads with MiXCR, one entry per CDR3 protein. The sample records 350,000 to 500,000 distinct CDR3 sequences, approximately 42% being singletons. The sample here was PBMCs, taken before TCRalphabeta/CD19-depleted stem cell transplant. The origin of the receptors is a girl aged 2 to 10 with aplastic anemia, due to receive a stem cell transplant. Each CDR3 is given without its conserved first and last residue. Fields, in order: J gene, V gene, D gene, CDR3 protein. A D gene is named only where the DNA matches it firmly.

TRBJ2-2 TRBV6-5 TRBD1 ASSYSRGQANTGELF
TRBJ2-5 TRBV7-3 NA ASSSGGWQETQY
TRBJ1-1 TRBV19 NA ASSRAVDTEAF
TRBJ2-1 TRBV5-1 TRBD1 ASSPSTGVSYNEQF
TRBJ2-1 TRBV20-1 NA SARDRGPREF
TRBJ1-5 TRBV7-6 TRBD1 ASSSGGPGQPQH
TRBJ2-7 TRBV29-1 TRBD1 SVRVLGTGGQEQY
TRBJ2-7 TRBV5-1 NA ASSRGTADREQY
TRBJ2-2 TRBV6-5 NA ASSYREDTGELF
TRBJ1-1 TRBV29-1 NA SVRKGMNTEAF
TRBJ2-3 TRBV20-1 TRBD2 SAPRLAGLTDTQY
TRBJ1-4 TRBV7-9 TRBD1 ASSSGQGNEKLF
TRBJ2-2 TRBV3-1 TRBD2 ASQLGTTTGELF
TRBJ2-7 TRBV12-3/TRBV12-4 NA ASSPTDVYEQY
TRBJ2-7 TRBV20-1 NA SARGSVSYEQY
TRBJ1-6 TRBV12-3/TRBV12-4 NA ASSYLGGSYNSPLH
TRBJ2-5 TRBV20-1 NA SASLRRGQETQY
TRBJ2-2 TRBV2 TRBD2 ASSVGLAGGSGELF
TRBJ2-7 TRBV13 TRBD1 ASSFRDRSIEQH
TRBJ2-1 TRBV20-1 TRBD2 SALTSGGYNEQF
TRBJ2-1 TRBV3-1 TRBD2 AISQVLAVTYNEQF
TRBJ2-1 TRBV12-3/TRBV12-4 NA ASSPISERSYNEQF
TRBJ2-3 TRBV5-1 TRBD1 ASSSGGDTDTQY
TRBJ2-3 TRBV11-3 NA ASSQGRDTQY
TRBJ2-2 TRBV5-1 TRBD1 ASSIRQGWGGELF
TRBJ2-6 TRBV4-2 NA ASSPTGTGANVLT
TRBJ2-5 TRBV4-1 TRBD2 ASSQVGGTKETQY
TRBJ1-1 TRBV6-5 TRBD1 ASQLRTGLGTEAF
TRBJ1-6 TRBV5-1 NA ASSLDGSSPLH
TRBJ1-5 TRBV5-6 TRBD1 ASSVTGEGNQPQH
TRBJ2-3 TRBV6-6 NA ASVAFRTDTQY
TRBJ1-5 TRBV20-1 NA SVPRRNQPQH
TRBJ2-7 TRBV5-1 TRBD1 ASSAATGHEQY
TRBJ2-5 TRBV20-1 NA SARVGGEEGMETQY
TRBJ2-3 TRBV6-5 NA ASSYGVGGTDTQY
TRBJ2-1 TRBV30 TRBD2 AWSPLPTSGYEQF
TRBJ2-5 TRBV15 NA ATSRGGSGQETQY
TRBJ2-1 TRBV12-3/TRBV12-4 TRBD1 ASSFGTDNEQF
TRBJ2-5 TRBV6-5 NA ASSYSILETQY
TRBJ2-3 TRBV7-2 NA ASSPGADTQY
TRBJ1-2 TRBV2 NA ASSEANSYYGYT
TRBJ2-5 TRBV7-2 NA ASSLRPPRRETQY
TRBJ2-1 TRBV29-1 TRBD2 SLAGAGGEQF
TRBJ2-4 TRBV7-2 NA ASSLAAKNIQY
TRBJ2-2 TRBV15 NA ATTSRYGNTGELF
TRBJ1-6 TRBV28 NA ASSPLGGINSPLH
TRBJ2-1 TRBV27 NA ASSHNSGEQF
TRBJ2-7 TRBV5-1 TRBD2 ASSIPGLAGSEQY
TRBJ2-1 TRBV7-2 TRBD1 ASTVRGQGYNEQF
TRBJ2-5 TRBV29-1 TRBD2 SVEGTRGETQY
TRBJ1-1 TRBV6-5 NA ASSYEPNTEAF
TRBJ2-7 TRBV18 NA ASSPVAVTYEQY
TRBJ2-7 TRBV5-1 NA ASSLSRGLPSYEQY
TRBJ1-4 TRBV12-3/TRBV12-4 TRBD1 ASSFSQGARRFNEKLF
TRBJ2-5 TRBV29-1 NA SVANRRQETQY
TRBJ2-7 TRBV12-3/TRBV12-4 NA ASSYDTRYEQY
TRBJ1-6 TRBV6-5 TRBD1 ASSYEAGGNSPLH